The 18 T cell receptor beta chains reported below all come from one sample, sequenced in a study of blood T cell repertoires in COVID-19. Generated by immunoSEQ multiplex PCR, the TCRdb table keeps only in-frame clones and is missing some. The repertoire holds about 95,000 clones, with around 86% as singletons. The sequenced sample was peripheral blood. The receptors shown here come from a man aged 60 to 75 with COVID-19, enrolled during active disease.

The chain couples TRBV18 to TRBJ1-2; 7 nucleotides agree with TRBD1. Germline-derived CDR1 and CDR2 are KGHSH and LQKENI. CDR3 length: 14 amino acids. V lost 2 bases, J lost 7 bases, and 7 bases stayed unmatched. Here the CDR3 reads CASSPDTTGTGYTF. The CDR3 DNA sequence: TGTGCCAGCTCACCAGATACGACAGGGACTGGCTACACCTTC.

The chain is built from TRBV5-4 and TRBJ1-6; 7 positions match TRBD1. CDR1 and CDR2 from the germline V gene are SGHNT and YYREEE (reference sequence). This CDR3 contains 17 residues. The trim removed 4 bases at V and 0 bases at J, leaving 7 bases unmatched. Here the CDR3 DNA reads TGTGCCAGCAGCCGGGACAGCCTTAGCTCCTATAATTCACCCCTCCACTTT. This translates into CASSRDSLSSYNSPLHF.

This clone was recorded once. This chain uses TRBV20-1 with TRBJ2-1, with TRBD1 as a possible D gene (5 bases). This CDR3 spans 15 amino acids. V lost 3 bases and J 0 bases, leaving 12 bases between the germline ends. Germline V gene sequence: CDR1 DFQATT, CDR2 SNEGSKA (reference sequence). The DNA of the CDR3 is TGCAGTGCTAGTCCGGACACAAACTCCTACAATGAGCAGTTCTTC. Translation gives CSASPDTNSYNEQFF.

The V gene is TRBV7-2, the J gene TRBJ2-5; 9 bases are shared with TRBD1. The junction had 11 bases not matched to a gene; V was cut back by 5 bases and J by 7 bases. Germline CDR1 reads SGHTA; CDR2 reads FQGNSA. This CDR3 has 15 residues. The CDR3 coding sequence is TGTGCCAGCAGCGCTCCGGGACAGGGTTTTGGGACCCAGTACTTC. This gives the protein CASSAPGQGFGTQYF.

The chain joins TRBV9 to TRBJ2-2; maybe TRBD2 (6 bases). Trimming cost V 0 bases and J 3 bases, with 15 bases left between them. There are 17 residues in the CDR3. CDR1 SGDLS and CDR2 YYNGEE come from the germline V gene. The CDR3 spells CASSVGGGGFYTGELFF. The CDR3 region has the DNA TGTGCCAGCAGCGTAGGGGGTGGAGGGTTTTACACCGGGGAGCTGTTTTTT. Variable domain in full (rest from reference TRBV9 and TRBJ2-2): DSGVTQTPKHLITATGQRVTLRCSPRSGDLSVYWYQQSLDQGLQFLIQYYNGEERAKGNILERFSAQQFPDLHSELNLSSLELGDSALYFCASSVGGGGFYTGELFFGEGSRLTVL.

This sequence joins TRBV3-1 (or the pseudogene TRBV3-2) and TRBJ2-1, with 15 bases fitting TRBD2. V lost 5 bases, J lost 0 bases, and 11 bases stayed unmatched. There are 20 residues in the CDR3. The V gene's germline CDR1 is LGHDT and CDR2 YNNKEL (reference sequence). CDR3 sequence reads: CASSSRDTGLAGGSYNEQFF. CDR3 DNA: TGTGCCAGCAGCTCCCGGGACACGGGACTAGCGGGAGGCTCCTACAATGAGCAGTTCTTC.

This sequence joins TRBV6-5 and TRBJ2-7, with D tentatively TRBD2 (6 bases). Germline V gives CDR1 MNHEY, CDR2 SVGAGI. This CDR3 is 13 amino acids long. The V end was cut by 7 bases, the J end by 6 bases, with 16 bases between. CDR3: CASTSVSPPEQYF. CDR3 nucleotide sequence: TGTGCCAGCACTAGCGTTTCCCCTCCCGAGCAGTACTTC.

This chain links TRBV5-4 with TRBJ1-1; TRBD1 matches at 9 bases. J was trimmed by 0 bases and V by 3 bases; bases with no gene match: 9. CDR3 length: 17 amino acids. Germline lookup yields CDR1 SGHNT and CDR2 YYREEE (reference sequence). The CDR3, as DNA: TGTGCCAGCAGCTCAGATCCGACAGGGGGAGTGAACACTGAAGCTTTCTTT. The encoded protein is CASSSDPTGGVNTEAFF.

The chain has TRBV28 and TRBJ2-1; 10 nucleotides agree with TRBD2. The CDR3 runs 14 residues. Germline V gene data show CDR1 as MDHEN and CDR2 as SYDVKM. Unmatched junction bases numbered 8, after V lost 5 bases and J lost 10 bases. The CDR3 bases are TGTGCCAGCAGTCCCGGACTAGCGGACTGGGAGCAGTTCTTC. Its translation is CASSPGLADWEQFF.

This sequence joins TRBV9 and TRBJ2-1; 7 nucleotides agree with TRBD2. J lost 5 bases, V lost 4 bases, and 12 bases had no gene match. This CDR3 comprises 16 residues. Germline V gives CDR1 SGDLS, CDR2 YYNGEE. The chain's CDR3 is CASSPSPGLMNNEQFF. In nucleotides, the CDR3 is TGTGCCAGCAGCCCCTCACCGGGACTAATGAACAATGAGCAGTTCTTC.

The chain recombines TRBV9 with TRBJ2-1; D uncertain. From germline, CDR1 is SGDLS and CDR2 YYNGEE. The CDR3 spans 13 residues. V was clipped by 0 bases and J by 5 bases, with 6 bases between them. The DNA of the CDR3 is TGTGCCAGCAGCGTAGCACTCCACAATGAGCAGTTCTTC. The encoded protein is CASSVALHNEQFF.

This rearrangement joins TRBV14 to TRBJ2-1; possible D gene TRBD2, 5 bases. This CDR3 is built from 18 residues. Germline loops: CDR1 SGHDN, CDR2 FVKESK. Trimming took off 1 base at V and 1 base at J, with 17 bases between the two ends. The CDR3 nucleotides read TGTGCCAGCAGCCAAGGCTCTCCCCCGCGGGTGTCCTACAATGAGCAGTTCTTC. The encoded protein is CASSQGSPPRVSYNEQFF.

This clone showed up many times. The V gene is TRBV6-5, the J gene TRBJ1-2, with 10 nucleotides matching TRBD1. Germline assignment: CDR1 MNHEY and CDR2 SVGAGI. J gave up 6 bases and V 0 bases, and 4 bases lay outside the gene matches. This CDR3 spans 15 amino acids. CDR3 sequence reads: CASSYSGTGVDGYTF. DNA for the CDR3: TGTGCCAGCAGTTACTCGGGGACAGGGGTAGATGGCTACACCTTC.

This chain connects TRBV5-8 to TRBJ1-6; TRBD1 matches 9 bases. There are 17 residues in the CDR3. The V gene's germline CDR1 is SGHTS and CDR2 YDEGEE. V was clipped by 1 base and J by 5 bases; unmatched bases: 7. CDR3 nucleotides: TGTGCCAGCAGCTTGAACAGGGGGCGCGGAGATAATTCACCCCTCCACTTT. Its protein is CASSLNRGRGDNSPLHF.

The gene calls are TRBV28 and TRBJ2-1; 8 positions agree with TRBD2. This CDR3 contains 14 residues. Per the germline V gene, CDR1 is MDHEN and CDR2 is SYDVKM. The V and J ends lost 11 bases and 9 bases, in that order; junction bases with no gene match: 15. The CDR3, as DNA: TGTGCCGGATCTCTGGCTAGCGGGTATAGTGAGCAGTTCTTC. Protein: CAGSLASGYSEQFF.

The V and J genes are TRBV12-3 or TRBV12-4 and TRBJ1-2; 7 nucleotides match TRBD1. This CDR3 has 13 residues. Trimming took 4 bases from V and 4 from J; bases not matched to a gene: 3. The CDR3 DNA sequence: TGTGCCAGCAGTTCAGGGGGTTCCTATGGCTACACCTTC. It is translated as CASSSGGSYGYTF.

V usage is TRBV5-4 and J usage is TRBJ2-7; 11 bases line up with TRBD2. CDR1 and CDR2 from the germline V gene are SGHNT and YYREEE (reference sequence). V lost 4 bases and J lost 9; bases outside the gene matches: 6. The CDR3 totals 13 residues. The CDR3 DNA sequence: TGTGCCAGCAGCCTAGCGGGGGGAGGAGGGCAGTACTTC. Its protein product is CASSLAGGGGQYF.

V and J are TRBV14 and TRBJ2-3; TRBD1 aligns across 7 bases. The CDR3 totals 15 residues. Unmatched junction bases numbered 4, after V lost 1 base and J lost 3 bases. In germline, CDR1 is SGHDN, CDR2 FVKESK. CDR3 bases: TGTGCCAGCAGCCAAGCCCGGGACAGAACAGATACGCAGTATTTT. Protein: CASSQARDRTDTQYF.